This is a list of T cell receptor beta chains from one sample in a study of cytomegalovirus exposure and HLA in healthy donors. Profiled with immunoSEQ multiplex PCR; TCRdb holds only in-frame clones, not every one. This table holds some 70,000 clones, over 80% found once. The sequencing input was PBMCs. These receptors came from a young man in good health and CMV-seronegative. The CDR3 runs from the conserved cysteine through the conserved F or W. The order of the fields is J gene, V gene, CDR3 protein.

TRBJ2-4	TRBV13	CASSLGWGRQGAAVAKNIQYF
TRBJ2-3	TRBV6-1	CASSEGLAGGSDTQYF
TRBJ1-6	TRBV16	CASSPSGQGDSPLHF
TRBJ2-5	TRBV6-5	CASSYSGQGGETQYF
TRBJ1-2	TRBV7-9	CASSLEGANGYTF
TRBJ2-1	TRBV10-3	CAITATSNLYNEQFF
TRBJ2-7	TRBV27	CASSSVAGRDEQYF
TRBJ2-5	TRBV6-5	CASSYATGTQYF
TRBJ2-3	TRBV4-2	CASSQAGQAPDTQYF
TRBJ1-2	TRBV4-1	CASSERGRDSNYGYTF
TRBJ2-5	TRBV11-1	CASSHNREETQYF
TRBJ2-1	TRBV7-9	CASSSGQGYNEQFF
TRBJ1-6	TRBV9	CASSRVGDSPLHF
TRBJ1-2	TRBV4-3	CASSSFQQGAGGYTF
TRBJ2-7	TRBV5-5	CASSLTGRGEQYF
TRBJ1-1	TRBV5-1	CASSLSGGFNTEAFF
TRBJ1-5	TRBV2	CASSAVGREQPQHF
TRBJ1-1	TRBV7-3	CASATGPNTEAFF
TRBJ1-2	TRBV4-1	CASSQFPTGLYGYTF
TRBJ1-5	TRBV7-2	CASSLVGQHSNQPQHF
TRBJ2-3	TRBV27	CASSSGRASTDTQYF
TRBJ2-4	TRBV5-1	CASSSMTSGRAFDIQYF
TRBJ1-5	TRBV6-1	CASSGGTGISIQPQHF
TRBJ2-3	TRBV30	CAWSRTSGSTDTQYF
TRBJ1-1	TRBV7-9	CASSSSRGNTEAFF
TRBJ2-1	TRBV7-2	CASSLGETEQFF
TRBJ2-6	TRBV29-1	CSVGTSGANVLTF
TRBJ2-7	TRBV11-3	CASSLGTGGYEQYF
TRBJ2-3	TRBV6-6	CASTKRGYVSTDTQYF
TRBJ1-3	TRBV9	CASSGRTTTGDSGNTIYF